The entry below describes one T cell receptor (beta chain). Antigen: not known. In each sample, at least 7 million PBMCs were isolated. The data were taken from a study of blood T cells in healthy people across ages. Broader study findings: The unsorted PBMCs prevented any conclusive comparison of naive versus antigen-experienced cells.

Together with a sample-barcoded 5' primer, a J-beta primer mix was included in a second PCR lasting about 7 to 12 cycles. A template-switch adaptor containing 12 random nucleotides labeled each cDNA molecule. From the 5' RACE reads, TCRdb called clonotypes with MiXCR, one entry per CDR3 protein. Found here are some 1.5 million distinct CDR3 sequences, approximately 30% of them singletons; the top ten hold 7.7%. V lost 2 bases to trimming and J lost 5 bases, with 12 bases between them. The CDR3 runs 14 residues. The V gene's germline CDR1 is LNHNV and CDR2 YYDKDF (reference sequence). V is TRBV15 and J is TRBJ1-2; D unresolved. This sequence was found in a woman in her thirties in good health. Sequencing was performed on blood. CDR3 bases: TGTGCCACCAGCAGACAGAGGGAATCTTATGGCTACACCTTC. It is translated as CATSRQRESYGYTF.